These 14 T cell receptor beta chains were sequenced from one sample in a study of breast tumors, draining lymph nodes, adjacent tissues. TCRdb re-derived calls from the multiplex PCR reads in MiXCR, one entry per CDR3 protein. The table includes fewer than 150,000 distinct CDR3 sequences, 21% detected once. Samples came from axillary lymph nodes draining the breast cancer. Specimen: axillary lymph node tissue. The receptors were gathered from a female donor with breast cancer. Some clones in this sample may be carry-over from other donors' samples.

This clonotype was seen ten or more times. This chain joins TRBV12-3 or TRBV12-4 and TRBJ2-1; D possibly corresponds to TRBD2 (5 bases). The CDR3 is made up of 16 amino acids. V was cut by 5 bases and J by 5 bases, with 19 bases left in between. Here the CDR3 DNA reads TGTGCCAGCAGTCTGCAGTTGGCGGGCCCTGACAATGAGCAGTTCTTC. This codes for CASSLQLAGPDNEQFF.

This clonotype was observed once. A junction end diverges from the germline sequence, so it may reflect a read error. The chain combines TRBV30 with TRBJ2-5; D may be TRBD2 (6 bases). The CDR3 runs to 11 residues. Germline values: CDR1 GTSNPN, CDR2 SVGIG (reference sequence). The CDR3 DNA sequence: TGTGCCTGGAGTGTACGGGAGATCCAGTACTTC. This codes for CAWSVREIQYF.

This clonotype came up many times. The V call is TRBV2, the J call TRBJ1-4; perhaps TRBD1 as D (5 bases). The ends were cut back, 1 base at V and 0 bases at J, with 15 bases in the middle. Per germline, CDR1 SNHLY and CDR2 FYNNEI. This CDR3 spans 18 amino acids. In nucleotides, the CDR3 is TGTGCCAGCAGTGAAGATCCCTTCCAGGGCGCAACTAATGAAAAACTGTTTTTT. Its translation: CASSEDPFQGATNEKLFF.

This clonotype was recorded many times. Its ends do not fully match the called genes, so a read error is possible. V usage is TRBV6-4 and J usage is TRBJ1-2, with D uncertain. Germline loops: CDR1 MRHNA, CDR2 SNTAGT. The CDR3 is 15 amino acids. CDR3: CASSDSHLANYGYTF. The CDR3, as DNA: TGTGCCAGCAGTGACTCGCACTTGGCTAATTATGGCTACACCTTC.

This clonotype was detected only once. A read error may be the cause here, since a much bigger clone is one base away. The chain has TRBV18 and TRBJ2-1; D uncertain. CDR3 length: 13 amino acids. Germline CDR1 reads KGHSH; CDR2 reads LQKENI. For the CDR3, the DNA is TGTGCCAGCTCACCACGGGAATACAATGGGCAGTTCTTC. This translates into CASSPREYNGQFF.

This clonotype was found many times. J is TRBJ2-7 and V is TRBV25-1, with D possibly being TRBD1 or TRBD2 (5 bases each). The V end lost 5 bases, the J end lost 2 bases, and 13 bases lay between the germline ends. The CDR3 length is 14 residues. In germline, CDR1 is MGHDK, CDR2 SYGVNS. Here the CDR3 reads CASSPRRDAYEQYF. The CDR3 DNA is TGTGCCAGCAGTCCACGACGGGACGCCTACGAGCAGTACTTC.

This clonotype was seen repeatedly, ten times or more. This rearrangement joins TRBV5-1 to TRBJ2-1, with 10 positions matching TRBD1. This CDR3 contains 15 residues. CDR1 and CDR2 (germline): SGHRS, YFSETQ. V lost 4 bases and J lost 7; bases outside the gene matches: 8. The chain's CDR3 is CASSLAGTGDNEQFF. CDR3 sequence (DNA): TGCGCCAGCAGCCTAGCCGGGACAGGGGATAATGAGCAGTTCTTC.

Turning to this clonotype: A read error may account for a junction end that differs from germline. The genes are TRBV20-1 and TRBJ2-1; maybe TRBD2 (5 bases). CDR3 length: 11 amino acids. The germline gives CDR1 DFQATT, CDR2 SNEGSKA (reference sequence). CDR3 bases: TGCAGTGGACGGGGTGCCAATGAGCAGCTCTTC. Its protein is CSGRGANEQLF.

Ten or more counts support this clonotype. The chain employs TRBV24-1 and TRBJ1-5; D is unresolved. Germline V gene sequence: CDR1 KGHDR, CDR2 SFDVKD. This CDR3 is built from 13 residues. V dropped 9 bases and J dropped 2 bases, with 10 bases sitting between them. The CDR3 reads CATPRGGNQPQHF. The CDR3 coding sequence is TGTGCCACCCCCCGGGGTGGCAATCAGCCCCAGCATTTT.

As to this clonotype: One end of the junction varies from germline; a read error may be responsible. The V and J genes are TRBV20-1 and TRBJ2-1; D is undetermined. Germline V gene data show CDR1 as DFQATT and CDR2 as SNEGSKA (reference sequence). The CDR3 covers 12 residues. The CDR3 reads CGAPQTLSEQFF. The DNA for the CDR3 is TGCGGTGCGCCACAGACCTTAAGTGAGCAGTTCTTC.

This clonotype was observed at least ten times. This chain joins TRBV6-6 and TRBJ1-2, with D perhaps matching TRBD1 (6 bases). Germline loops: CDR1 MNHNY, CDR2 SVGAGI (reference sequence). V was trimmed by 2 bases and J by 4 bases, leaving 11 bases between them. This CDR3 is 14 amino acids long. The CDR3 DNA sequence: TGTGCCAGCAGTTACCAGGACAGCCCCTATGGCTACACCTTC. This codes for CASSYQDSPYGYTF.

The chain couples TRBV6-5 to TRBJ2-5, with 8 bases that match TRBD1. V lost 5 bases to trimming and J lost 5 bases; unmatched junction nucleotides: 10. Germline CDR1 is MNHEY and CDR2 is SVGAGI. The CDR3 spans 15 residues. The CDR3 DNA reads TGTGCCAGCAGTCCTGGAGGCCAGGGGGCCGAGACCCAGTACTTC. Protein product: CASSPGGQGAETQYF.

This clonotype has ten or more counts. This chain joins TRBV7-9 and TRBJ1-3; 7 bases align to TRBD1. Germline V CDR1 and CDR2: SEHNR, FQNEAQ (reference sequence). The ends lost 5 bases at V and 4 bases at J; junction bases unmatched: 5. The CDR3 consists of 14 residues. CDR3 nucleotide sequence: TGTGCCAGCAGCCAACGGACAGGCGGAAACACCATATATTTT. Translated: CASSQRTGGNTIYF.

This clonotype was observed a few times. The chain combines TRBV28 with TRBJ1-4; 7 bases map to TRBD1. Germline loops: CDR1 MDHEN, CDR2 SYDVKM. J gave up 5 bases and V 10 bases, and 13 bases lay outside the gene matches. This CDR3 has 15 residues. The CDR3 nucleotides read TGTGCCATTCGGGGGAGTGGGACAGTCAATGAAAAACTGTTTTTT. It codes for CAIRGSGTVNEKLFF.